A single sample gave rise to the 12 T cell receptor beta chains below, sequenced in a study of shared T cell receptors in the human thymus listed by TCRdb under 2021. Libraries were built with the immunoSEQ multiplex PCR assay. The source is immuneACCESS, and TCRdb retained only in-frame sequences with V and J called. Part of the clones is not carried over; for the studies checked, unresolved V genes explain less than half of this, and the remainder is unexplained. The sample table shows under 700,000 clones, and approximately 78% are seen once. The ten largest clones capture about 0.012% of the sample. A further study also used this sample, focusing on human thymus T cells.

The specimen sequenced was thymocytes. Receptors originate from a boy less than two years old with a congenital heart defect. Donor details come from another sample of the same person, matched by shared clones.

The table lists this clone with a count of one. The gene calls are TRBV5-1 and TRBJ1-2; a possible D gene is TRBD1 (6 bases). Germline V gene lookup returns CDR1 SGHRS and CDR2 YFSETQ. V lost 1 base, J lost 9 bases, and 13 bases lay in between. The CDR3 has 13 residues. The CDR3 DNA is TGCGCCAGCAGCTTGTCACAGGGCGGTCGCTACACCTTC. Amino acids: CASSLSQGGRYTF. The full variable domain, with the rest looked up from reference TRBV5-1 and TRBJ1-2, is KAGVTQTPRYLIKTRGQQVTLSCSPISGHRSVSWYQQTPGQGLQFLFEYFSETQRNKGNFPGRFSGRQFSNSRSEMNVSTLELGDSALYLCASSLSQGGRYTFGSGTRLTVV.

The chain links TRBV30 to TRBJ2-1, with TRBD2 matching over 14 bases. Trimming at V came to 5 bases and at J to 6 bases, leaving 12 bases not matched to a gene. This CDR3 has 17 amino acids. Germline loops: CDR1 GTSNPN, CDR2 SVGIG (reference sequence). The CDR3 DNA reads TGTGCCTGGGCCCCGGGACTAGCGGGAGACCTTACCAATGAGCAGTTCTTC. Its translation is CAWAPGLAGDLTNEQFF.

CDR3 loop: CASSKYSGQHIQYF. As DNA, the CDR3 is TGTGCCAGCAGCAAATACTCGGGACAACACATTCAGTACTTC. The genes are TRBV7-9 and TRBJ2-4; weak D call: TRBD1 (6 bases). The CDR3 is made up of 14 amino acids. Germline values: CDR1 SEHNR, CDR2 FQNEAQ (reference sequence). The V and J ends lost 5 bases and 8 bases respectively, with 16 bases between them. The full variable domain, with the rest looked up from reference TRBV7-9 and TRBJ2-4, is DTGVSQNPRHKITKRGQNVTFRCDPISEHNRLYWYRQTLGQGPEFLTYFQNEAQLEKSRLLSDRFSAERPKGSFSTLEIQRTEQGDSAMYLCASSKYSGQHIQYFGAGTRLSVL.

This chain links TRBV4-1 with TRBJ2-1; maybe TRBD2 (6 bases). The CDR3 consists of 17 residues. The germline V gene encodes CDR1 MGHRA and CDR2 YSYEKL. V shed 3 bases and J shed 1 base, with 16 bases lying between them. CDR3 amino acids: CASSHPGTPISYNEQFF. CDR3 sequence (DNA): TGCGCCAGCAGCCACCCCGGGACTCCGATATCCTACAATGAGCAGTTCTTC.

The chain is built from TRBV7-9 and TRBJ1-4; no clear D gene. The CDR3 contains 15 residues. Trimming took off 5 bases at V and 5 bases at J, with 15 bases between the two ends. CDR1 and CDR2 from the germline V gene are SEHNR and FQNEAQ (reference sequence). CDR3 nucleotides: TGTGCCAGCAGCCTCAACAGCTACTTAAATGAAAAACTGTTTTTT. It encodes CASSLNSYLNEKLFF.

This chain uses TRBV6-4 with TRBJ1-1; D gene unclear. This CDR3 region has 14 residues. Between the trimmed V and J ends, which lost 1 base and 0 bases, there was a span of 6 bases. Germline V CDR1 and CDR2: MRHNA, SNTAGT. Here the CDR3 DNA reads TGTGCCAGCAGTGACTTGTTCATGAACACTGAAGCTTTCTTT. This encodes CASSDLFMNTEAFF.

The chain recombines TRBV28 with TRBJ2-7; 8 positions agree with TRBD1. V lost 4 bases and J lost 7; bases outside the gene matches: 21. CDR1 and CDR2 (germline): MDHEN, SYDVKM. The CDR3 sequence is 18 residues long. Written as DNA, the CDR3 is TGTGCCAGCAGTTCCCCCAAGGCCCTTGACAGGGGCCCTATAGAGCAGTACTTC. As protein: CASSSPKALDRGPIEQYF.

The rearrangement uses TRBV27 and TRBJ2-7; 9 nucleotides line up with TRBD2. The V gene's germline CDR1 is MNHEY and CDR2 SMNVEV (reference sequence). This CDR3 region has 16 residues. V trimming: 5 bases; J trimming: 3 bases; junction bases outside the gene matches: 11. CDR3 in amino acids: CASSPQRERGVYEQYF. In nucleotides, the CDR3 is TGTGCCAGCAGTCCCCAACGGGAGCGGGGGGTCTACGAGCAGTACTTC.

The chain links TRBV7-9 to TRBJ1-5; TRBD1 matches 8 bases. The ends lost 5 bases at V and 5 bases at J; junction bases unmatched: 8. CDR1 is SEHNR and CDR2 is FQNEAQ in the germline V gene (reference sequence). The CDR3 is made up of 15 amino acids. The CDR3 region is CASSTSTGADQPQHF. The CDR3 DNA reads TGTGCCAGCAGCACCTCGACAGGGGCCGATCAGCCCCAGCATTTT.

V usage is TRBV5-1 and J usage is TRBJ2-1, with 9 bases fitting TRBD1. V shed 1 base, J shed 9 bases, and the junction held 8 bases outside the gene matches. CDR1 and CDR2 (germline): SGHRS, YFSETQ. CDR3 length: 15 amino acids. CDR3 region: CASSLNGQGNGEQFF. As DNA, the CDR3 is TGCGCCAGCAGCTTGAACGGACAGGGGAACGGTGAGCAGTTCTTC.

The rearrangement links TRBV30 to TRBJ2-1; 8 nucleotides match TRBD1. CDR1 is GTSNPN, CDR2 SVGIG, per germline (reference sequence). J lost 6 bases, V lost 1 base, and 11 bases had no gene match. The CDR3 length is 16 residues. CDR3 nucleotide sequence: TGTGCCTGGAGTGCCTCCACGACAGGGGACATCAATGAGCAGTTCTTC. It yields the protein CAWSASTTGDINEQFF.

The chain joins TRBV29-1 to TRBJ1-1; no definite D call. The CDR3 extends over 12 amino acids. Germline CDR1 is SQVTM and CDR2 is ANQGSEA. V dropped 3 bases and J dropped 3 bases, with 8 bases sitting between them. CDR3 sequence reads: CSVEGRDTEAFF. CDR3 in DNA: TGCAGCGTTGAGGGGAGAGACACTGAAGCTTTCTTT.